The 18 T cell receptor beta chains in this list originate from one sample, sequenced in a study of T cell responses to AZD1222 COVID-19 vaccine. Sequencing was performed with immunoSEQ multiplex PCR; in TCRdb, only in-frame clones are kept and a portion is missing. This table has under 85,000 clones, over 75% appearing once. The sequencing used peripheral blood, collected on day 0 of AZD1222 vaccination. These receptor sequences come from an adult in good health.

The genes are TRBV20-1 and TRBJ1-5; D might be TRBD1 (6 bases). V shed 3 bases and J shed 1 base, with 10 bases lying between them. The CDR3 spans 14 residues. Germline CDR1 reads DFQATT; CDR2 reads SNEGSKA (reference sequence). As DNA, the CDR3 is TGCAGTGCTAGTACAGGGATCAGCAATCAGCCCCAGCATTTT. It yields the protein CSASTGISNQPQHF.

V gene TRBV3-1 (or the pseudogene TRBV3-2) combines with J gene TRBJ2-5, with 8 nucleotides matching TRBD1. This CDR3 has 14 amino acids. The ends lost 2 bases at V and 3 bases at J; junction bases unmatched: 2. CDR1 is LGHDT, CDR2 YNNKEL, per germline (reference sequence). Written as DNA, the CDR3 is TGTGCCAGCAGCCAACCGGGACAGGAAGAGACCCAGTACTTC. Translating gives CASSQPGQEETQYF.

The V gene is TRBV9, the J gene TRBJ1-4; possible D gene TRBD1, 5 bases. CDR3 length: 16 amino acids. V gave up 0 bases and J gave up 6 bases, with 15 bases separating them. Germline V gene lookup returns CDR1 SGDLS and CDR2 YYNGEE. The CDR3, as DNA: TGTGCCAGCAGCGTAGCTGGGGTGGGGACGGATGAAAAACTGTTTTTT. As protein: CASSVAGVGTDEKLFF.

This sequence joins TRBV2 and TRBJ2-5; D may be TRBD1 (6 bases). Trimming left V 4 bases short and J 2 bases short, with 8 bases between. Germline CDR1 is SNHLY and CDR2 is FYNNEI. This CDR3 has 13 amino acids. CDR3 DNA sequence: TGTGCCAGCAGTGGCGGACAGCAAGAGACCCAGTACTTC. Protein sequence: CASSGGQQETQYF. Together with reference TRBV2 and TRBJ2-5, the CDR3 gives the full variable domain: EPEVTQTPSHQVTQMGQEVILRCVPISNHLYFYWYRQILGQKVEFLVSFYNNEISEKSEIFDDQFSVERPDGSNFTLKIRSTKLEDSAMYFCASSGGQQETQYFGPGTRLLVL.

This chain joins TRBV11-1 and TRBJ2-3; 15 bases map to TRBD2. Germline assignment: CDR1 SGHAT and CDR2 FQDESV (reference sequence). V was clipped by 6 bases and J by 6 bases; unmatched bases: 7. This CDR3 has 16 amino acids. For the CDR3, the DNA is TGTGCCAGCAGTACCGGACTAGCGGGGGGGCCGGATACGCAGTATTTT. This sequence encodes CASSTGLAGGPDTQYF.

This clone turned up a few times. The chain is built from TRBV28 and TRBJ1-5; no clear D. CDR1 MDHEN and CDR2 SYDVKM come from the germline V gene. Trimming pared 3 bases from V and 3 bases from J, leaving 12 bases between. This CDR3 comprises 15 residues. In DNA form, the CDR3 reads TGTGCCAGCAGTTTTCCAAGGAGAGCCAATCAGCCCCAGCATTTT. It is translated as CASSFPRRANQPQHF.

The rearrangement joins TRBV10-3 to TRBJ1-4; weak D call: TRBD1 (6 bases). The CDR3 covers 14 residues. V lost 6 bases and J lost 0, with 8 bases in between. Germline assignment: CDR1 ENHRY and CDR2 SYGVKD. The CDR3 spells CAIRDSATNEKLFF. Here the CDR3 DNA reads TGTGCCATCAGGGACAGTGCAACTAATGAAAAACTGTTTTTT.

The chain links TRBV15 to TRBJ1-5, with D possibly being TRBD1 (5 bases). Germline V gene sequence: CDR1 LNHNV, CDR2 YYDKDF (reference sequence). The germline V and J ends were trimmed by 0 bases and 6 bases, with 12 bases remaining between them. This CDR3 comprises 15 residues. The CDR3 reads CATSRDWGLGQPQHF. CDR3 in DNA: TGTGCCACCAGCAGAGATTGGGGGTTAGGTCAGCCCCAGCATTTT.

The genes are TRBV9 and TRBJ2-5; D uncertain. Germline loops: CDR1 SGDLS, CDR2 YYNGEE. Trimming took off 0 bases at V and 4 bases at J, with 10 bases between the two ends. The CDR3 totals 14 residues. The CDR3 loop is CASSVGVPPETQYF. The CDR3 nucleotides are TGTGCCAGCAGCGTAGGGGTCCCTCCAGAGACCCAGTACTTC.

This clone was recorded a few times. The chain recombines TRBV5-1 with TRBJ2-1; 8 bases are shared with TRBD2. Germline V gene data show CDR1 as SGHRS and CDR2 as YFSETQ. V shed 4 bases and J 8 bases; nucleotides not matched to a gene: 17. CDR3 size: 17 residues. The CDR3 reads CASSPPPGSGGSDEQFF. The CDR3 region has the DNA TGCGCCAGCAGCCCACCCCCGGGGAGCGGGGGTAGCGATGAGCAGTTCTTC.

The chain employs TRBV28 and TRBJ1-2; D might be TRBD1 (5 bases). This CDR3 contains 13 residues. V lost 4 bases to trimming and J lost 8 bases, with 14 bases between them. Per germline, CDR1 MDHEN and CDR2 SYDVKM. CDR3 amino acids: CASSWGSFWGYTF. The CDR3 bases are TGTGCCAGCAGTTGGGGGTCTTTCTGGGGCTACACCTTC.

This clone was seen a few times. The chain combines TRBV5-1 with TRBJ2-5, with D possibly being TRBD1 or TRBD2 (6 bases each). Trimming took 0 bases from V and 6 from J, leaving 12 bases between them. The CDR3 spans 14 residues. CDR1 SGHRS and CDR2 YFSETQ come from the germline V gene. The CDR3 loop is CASSLDGGLKTQYF. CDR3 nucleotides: TGCGCCAGCAGCTTGGATGGGGGGCTGAAGACCCAGTACTTC. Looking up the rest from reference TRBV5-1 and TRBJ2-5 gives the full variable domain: KAGVTQTPRYLIKTRGQQVTLSCSPISGHRSVSWYQQTPGQGLQFLFEYFSETQRNKGNFPGRFSGRQFSNSRSEMNVSTLELGDSALYLCASSLDGGLKTQYFGPGTRLLVL.

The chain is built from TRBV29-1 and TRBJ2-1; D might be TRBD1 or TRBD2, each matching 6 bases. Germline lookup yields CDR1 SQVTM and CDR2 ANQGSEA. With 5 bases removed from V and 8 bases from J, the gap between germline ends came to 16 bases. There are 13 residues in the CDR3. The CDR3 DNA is TGCAGCGTTTTACCGACAGGAGGGGATGAGCAGTTCTTC. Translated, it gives CSVLPTGGDEQFF.

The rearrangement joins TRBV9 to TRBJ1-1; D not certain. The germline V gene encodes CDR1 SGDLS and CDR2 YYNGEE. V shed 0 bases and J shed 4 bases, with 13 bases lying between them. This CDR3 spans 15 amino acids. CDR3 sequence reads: CASSVGVGWATEAFF. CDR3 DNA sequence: TGTGCCAGCAGCGTAGGCGTCGGGTGGGCCACTGAAGCTTTCTTT.

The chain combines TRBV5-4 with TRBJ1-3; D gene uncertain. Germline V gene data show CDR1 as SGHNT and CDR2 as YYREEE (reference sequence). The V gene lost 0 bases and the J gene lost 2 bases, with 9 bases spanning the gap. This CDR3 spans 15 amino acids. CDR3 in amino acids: CASSLGREAGNTIYF. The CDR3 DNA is TGTGCCAGCAGCTTGGGCCGGGAGGCTGGAAACACCATATATTTT. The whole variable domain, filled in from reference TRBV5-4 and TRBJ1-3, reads ETGVTQSPTHLIKTRGQQVTLRCSSQSGHNTVSWYQQALGQGPQFIFQYYREEENGRGNFPPRFSGLQFPNYSSELNVNALELDDSALYLCASSLGREAGNTIYFGEGSWLTVV.

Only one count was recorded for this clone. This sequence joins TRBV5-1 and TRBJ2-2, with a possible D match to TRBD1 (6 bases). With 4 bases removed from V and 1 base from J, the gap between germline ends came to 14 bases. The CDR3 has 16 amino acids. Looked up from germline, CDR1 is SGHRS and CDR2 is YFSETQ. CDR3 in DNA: TGCGCCAGCAGCAGGGTGGGACAAGGGAACACCGGGGAGCTGTTTTTT. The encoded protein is CASSRVGQGNTGELFF.

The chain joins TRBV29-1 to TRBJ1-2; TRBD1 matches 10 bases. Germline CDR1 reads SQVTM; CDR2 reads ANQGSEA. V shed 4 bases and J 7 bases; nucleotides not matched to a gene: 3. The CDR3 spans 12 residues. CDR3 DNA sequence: TGCAGCGTTGGACGGGACAGGGGTGGCTACACCTTC. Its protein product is CSVGRDRGGYTF.

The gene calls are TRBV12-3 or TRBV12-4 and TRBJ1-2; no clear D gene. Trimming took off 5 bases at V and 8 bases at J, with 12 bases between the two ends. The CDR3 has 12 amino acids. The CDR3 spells CASSQALKGYTF. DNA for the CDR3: TGTGCCAGCAGTCAGGCTCTTAAGGGCTACACCTTC.